The clone carrying this T cell receptor (beta chain) showed up many times. The source of the sample is a study of Graves' ophthalmopathy and Graves' hyperthyroidism. The CDR3 loop spans 14 amino acids. Germline V gene lookup returns CDR1 MNHNS and CDR2 SASEGT. J gave up 3 bases and V 4 bases, and 3 bases lay outside the gene matches. Beta-chain TCR CDR3 regions were amplified from RNA transcripts. Scientists carried out first-round RT-PCR using HTBI primers and then a second-round multiplex PCR. TCRdb reanalysed the multiplex PCR reads using MiXCR and keeps one entry per CDR3 protein. The sample lists fewer than 600,000 distinct CDR3 sequences; under 15% were seen once. Uncontrolled infections, pregnancy, lactation or other autoimmune diseases led to patient exclusion.

The V call is TRBV6-1, the J call TRBJ1-1; 9 bases fit TRBD1. The specimen was blood. The TCR sequence derives from a woman aged 30 to 39 with Graves' ophthalmopathy. CDR3 coding DNA: TGTGCCAGCAGTGCAGACAGGGGGGACACTGAAGCTTTCTTT. This codes for CASSADRGDTEAFF.